This T cell receptor (beta chain) appears in the sequencing data of a study of T cell responses to AZD1222 COVID-19 vaccine. As regards this clone: Its antigen is currently unknown.

CDR1 is SQVTM, CDR2 ANQGSEA, per germline. J lost 4 bases, V lost 6 bases, and 9 bases had no gene match. The CDR3 loop spans 15 amino acids. Second-dose timings of about 4 or about 12 weeks were pooled. Study results and limitations: At study baseline, merely a handful of AZD1222 recipients were seropositive. Nearly half of spike-specific TCRs reportedly target unmutated variant regions.

The method was immunoSEQ multiplex PCR; TCRdb's version includes in-frame clones alone and lacks a portion of them. The table has roughly 170,000 clones, 85% to 95% seen once. The sequence came from an adult who received the AZD1222 COVID-19 vaccine. The sequenced sample was peripheral blood, obtained 28 days after the second AZD1222 dose. The chain is built from TRBV29-1 and TRBJ2-1, with TRBD2 identical over 10 bases. CDR3 loop: CSVGRTSGMYNEQFF. The CDR3 DNA is TGCAGCGTGGGGAGAACTAGCGGGATGTACAATGAGCAGTTCTTC.